The entry below gives a single T cell receptor (beta chain) sequence along with its context. Libraries were prepared by immunoSEQ multiplex PCR; TCRdb keeps only in-frame clonotypes and omits some of them. This sample has about 46,000 clones; about 91% occur once, and the top ten carry 3.1%. This sample stems from a study of blood T cell repertoires in COVID-19. V lost 7 bases and J lost 1; bases outside the gene matches: 5. Germline assignment: CDR1 MNHEY and CDR2 SVGAGI. This CDR3 is 14 amino acids long. The clonotype was recovered from a man aged 45-65 years with acute or convalescent COVID-19. The rearrangement joins TRBV6-5 to TRBJ1-1, with 8 bases aligning to TRBD1. Material: peripheral blood. This chain's CDR3 is CASTRQGSNTEAFF. For the CDR3, the DNA is TGTGCCAGCACCCGACAGGGGTCGAACACTGAAGCTTTCTTT.